This is a list of T cell receptor beta chains from one sample in a study of T cell responses to AZD1222 COVID-19 vaccine. Data came from immunoSEQ multiplex PCR; TCRdb stores just in-frame clones and leaves some out. The sample gives about 160,000 clones, more than 75% of which show up once; roughly 4.3% is in the top ten. The material was peripheral blood, obtained 28 days after the second AZD1222 dose. The receptor set was obtained from an adult who received the AZD1222 COVID-19 vaccine. Both conserved end residues are part of each CDR3. The D gene is left open where the match is weak. Not every row has a clone size; where given, it reads once, few, many or a size class.

>TRBJ1-1|TRBV18|-|-
TGTGCCAGCTCACCAGGTTATCGGGGCCCGGGAACTGAAGCTTTCTTT
CASSPGYRGPGTEAFF
>TRBJ1-1|TRBV12-3/TRBV12-4|-|-
TGTGCCAGCAGTTCGTCAGGGATCACTGAAGCTTTCTTT
CASSSSGITEAFF
>TRBJ1-6|TRBV2|-|-
TGTGCCAGCAGTGGGACGGTTAGCTCCTATAATTCACCCCTCCACTTT
CASSGTVSSYNSPLHF
>TRBJ2-3|TRBV7-9|TRBD2|-
TGTGCCAGCAGCCCCCTAGCGGGGGTTCCCACAGATACGCAGTATTTT
CASSPLAGVPTDTQYF
>TRBJ1-5|TRBV7-8|-|-
TGTGCCAGCAGCTTATTTGAGAATCAGCCCCAGCATTTT
CASSLFENQPQHF
>TRBJ1-2|TRBV10-3|TRBD1|-
TGTGCCATCCTACTGACAGGGCCCTATGGCTACACCTTC
CAILLTGPYGYTF
>TRBJ1-2|TRBV6-2/TRBV6-3|-|few
TGTGCCAGCAGTCGAGACAGTAACTATGGCTACACCTTC
CASSRDSNYGYTF
>TRBJ1-1|TRBV30|-|once
TGTGCCTGGAGGGTAGTGGTAGCGCGCCGCGAAGCTTTCTTT
CAWRVVVARREAFF
>TRBJ2-3|TRBV6-1|-|-
TGTGCCAGCAGTGCTGCCCCCTCTCAGGGGATAGATACGCAGTATTTT
CASSAAPSQGIDTQYF
>TRBJ2-1|TRBV5-4|-|few
TGTGCCAGCAGCCCTGGTGGAGCCGTTTACAATGAGCAGTTCTTC
CASSPGGAVYNEQFF
>TRBJ1-1|TRBV30|-|-
TGTGCCTGGTCCCCAGAGGGCTACACTGAAGCTTTCTTT
CAWSPEGYTEAFF
>TRBJ1-1|TRBV11-2|-|-
TGTGCCAGCAGTCAGGGGTTTGAAGCTTTCTTT
CASSQGFEAFF
>TRBJ1-5|TRBV4-3|-|-
TGCGCCAGCAGCCAAGATGTGGGGAGCAATCAGCCCCAGCATTTT
CASSQDVGSNQPQHF
>TRBJ1-1|TRBV4-2|-|-
TGTGCCAGCAGCCAAGGGATCACTGAAGCTTTCTTT
CASSQGITEAFF
>TRBJ1-2|TRBV7-2|-|-
TGTGCCAGCAGCTTAAGAGGCGATGGCTACACCTTC
CASSLRGDGYTF
>TRBJ1-1|TRBV10-1|-|-
TGCGCCAGCAGTGAGCCAAGCGTAGACGGAGGAAAAGCTTTCTTT
CASSEPSVDGGKAFF
>TRBJ2-1|TRBV29-1|-|-
TGCAGCGTTGGGATACTTGATGAGCAGTTCTTC
CSVGILDEQFF
>TRBJ2-2|TRBV19|-|-
TGTGCCAGTAGTATATCGGGGGCGGACACCGGGGAGCTGTTTTTT
CASSISGADTGELFF
>TRBJ1-1|TRBV27|-|-
TGTGCCAGCAGTTTTTCAGGGGCGGGGACTGAAGCTTTCTTT
CASSFSGAGTEAFF
>TRBJ1-1|TRBV10-2|-|-
TGCGCCACGGGACGAGGGAACACTGAAGCTTTCTTT
CATGRGNTEAFF
>TRBJ1-2|TRBV7-8|-|-
TGTGCCAGCAGGGGGGCGGGCAGAAACTATGGCTACACCTTC
CASRGAGRNYGYTF
>TRBJ1-4|TRBV5-1|-|-
TGCGCCAGCAGCTTGGTGCCAGACGATGAAAAACTGTTTTTT
CASSLVPDDEKLFF
>TRBJ1-5|TRBV19|-|-
TGTGCCACGGATGTCGGGGTAGGCAATCAGCCCCAGCATTTT
CATDVGVGNQPQHF
>TRBJ1-6|TRBV30|-|-
TGTGCCTGGAGTGACGGACAGAAGAAAAATTCACCCCTCCACTTT
CAWSDGQKKNSPLHF
>TRBJ2-7|TRBV6-5|TRBD1|-
TGTGCCAGCTCGGGACAGGGTAGCCTCTCCTACGAGCAGTACTTC
CASSGQGSLSYEQYF
>TRBJ1-2|TRBV3-1/TRBV3-2|-|-
TGTGCCAGCAGCCAAGGACCCTATGGCTACACCTTC
CASSQGPYGYTF
>TRBJ2-2|TRBV7-8|-|-
TGTGCCAGCAGCTTAGAGTCGGGGTCCGGGGAGCTGTTTTTT
CASSLESGSGELFF
>TRBJ2-7|TRBV28|-|few
TGTGCCAGCAGTTTCCCCAGGGATGGCGAGCAGTACTTC
CASSFPRDGEQYF
>TRBJ2-3|TRBV2|-|-
TGTGCCAGCGTTATCGGCGGGACGCAGTATTTT
CASVIGGTQYF
>TRBJ1-1|TRBV5-4|-|-
TGTGCCAGCAGGGATCCATTGAACACTGAAGCTTTCTTT
CASRDPLNTEAFF
>TRBJ1-4|TRBV6-5|-|-
TGTGCCAGCCTGGGGCCTAATGAAAAACTGTTTTTT
CASLGPNEKLFF
>TRBJ1-1|TRBV7-2|-|-
TGTGCCAGCAGCTTAGGGCATAACACTGAAGCTTTCTTT
CASSLGHNTEAFF